Listed here are 24 T cell receptor beta chains from one sample, sequenced in a study of pediatric ulcerative colitis. Only in-frame clones appear in the TCRdb table, and some are missing; sequencing was by immunoSEQ multiplex PCR. Found here are about 36,000 clones, approximately 87% of them singletons; the top ten hold about 23%. Source material: blood. Receptors originate from a girl between 5 and 17 years old with moderate ulcerative colitis.

This clone was seen a handful of times. This chain links TRBV19 with TRBJ1-2, with D possibly being TRBD1 (6 bases). This CDR3 region has 13 residues. The germline V and J ends were trimmed by 3 bases and 7 bases, with 12 bases remaining between them. The V gene's germline CDR1 is LNHDA and CDR2 SQIVND (reference sequence). The CDR3 DNA reads TGTGCCAGTAGTATTCAGGGGAGCCGTGGCTACACCTTC. It is translated as CASSIQGSRGYTF.

The chain couples TRBV28 to TRBJ2-1; TRBD2 aligns across 13 bases. Germline-derived CDR1 and CDR2 are MDHEN and SYDVKM. The CDR3 extends over 19 amino acids. After removal of 6 bases from V and 4 bases from J, the junction contained 15 bases not matched to a gene. CDR3 residues: CASSSGTSGIGGLYNEQFF. The CDR3 DNA sequence: TGTGCCAGCAGCTCCGGGACTAGCGGGATTGGCGGCCTTTACAATGAGCAGTTCTTC.

This chain connects TRBV7-8 to TRBJ2-3, with D maybe TRBD2 (5 bases). CDR1 and CDR2 (germline): SGHVS, FQNEAQ. CDR3 length: 15 amino acids. Trimming stripped 1 base from V and 4 bases from J, with 12 bases between. DNA of the CDR3: TGTGCCAGCAGCTTAGGGGAGTCTCTCCCAGATACGCAGTATTTT. Translating it yields CASSLGESLPDTQYF. The full variable domain, its missing parts supplied by reference TRBV7-8 and TRBJ2-3, is GAGVSQSPRYKVAKRGQDVALRCDPISGHVSLFWYQQALGQGPEFLTYFQNEAQLDKSGLPSDRFFAERPEGSVSTLKIQRTQQEDSAVYLCASSLGESLPDTQYFGPGTRLTVL.

The chain couples TRBV28 to TRBJ2-5; maybe TRBD1 (6 bases). Per the germline V gene, CDR1 is MDHEN and CDR2 is SYDVKM. The CDR3 runs 15 residues. Between the trimmed V and J ends, which lost 4 bases and 0 bases, there was a span of 12 bases. CDR3 loop: CASSSTGTYQETQYF. The CDR3 DNA sequence: TGTGCCAGCAGTTCGACCGGGACATACCAAGAGACCCAGTACTTC.

V and J are TRBV5-1 and TRBJ2-1; no firm D call. In germline, CDR1 is SGHRS, CDR2 YFSETQ. The V end lost 1 base, the J end lost 2 bases, and 16 bases lay between the germline ends. This CDR3 is 17 amino acids long. CDR3 sequence reads: CASSLSLSGLTYNEQFF. The DNA of the CDR3 is TGCGCCAGCAGCTTGTCTTTGTCTGGCCTTACCTACAATGAGCAGTTCTTC.

The rearrangement joins TRBV7-8 to TRBJ2-7; 7 bases fit TRBD1. CDR3 length: 17 amino acids. CDR1 and CDR2 (germline): SGHVS, FQNEAQ. After removal of 6 bases from V and 2 bases from J, the junction contained 16 bases not matched to a gene. The CDR3 loop is CASSPSTPGQRAYEQYF. DNA of the CDR3: TGTGCCAGCAGTCCATCCACCCCGGGACAGCGTGCCTACGAGCAGTACTTC.

This chain uses TRBV27 with TRBJ2-3; 7 bases line up with TRBD2. The junction had 13 bases not matched to a gene; V was cut back by 5 bases and J by 5 bases. Germline loops: CDR1 MNHEY, CDR2 SMNVEV (reference sequence). The CDR3 covers 16 residues. CDR3 sequence: CASSASSGPLGDTQYF. CDR3 DNA: TGTGCCAGCAGTGCGTCTAGCGGCCCTCTGGGAGATACGCAGTATTTT.

J is TRBJ1-5 and V is TRBV4-2; D may be TRBD1 (5 bases). Germline lookup yields CDR1 LGHNA and CDR2 YNFKEQ. This CDR3 contains 13 residues. Trimming left V 4 bases short and J 7 bases short, with 11 bases between. The CDR3 DNA reads TGTGCCAGCAGCCCCCAAGGGGAGCAGCCCCAGCATTTT. This translates into CASSPQGEQPQHF.

This clone was found once. The chain is built from TRBV10-3 and TRBJ2-7; D remains ambiguous. The ends were cut back, 6 bases at V and 3 bases at J, with 21 bases in the middle. Per germline, CDR1 ENHRY and CDR2 SYGVKD. The CDR3 is 16 residues long. The CDR3 sequence: CAISSGVGRTIYEQYF. CDR3 bases: TGTGCCATCAGCTCTGGGGTGGGCCGCACTATCTACGAGCAGTACTTC.

The rearrangement links TRBV28 to TRBJ2-7; D gene unclear. Trimming stripped 6 bases from V and 2 bases from J, with 14 bases between. CDR1 MDHEN and CDR2 SYDVKM come from the germline V gene. There are 14 residues in the CDR3. The CDR3 region is CASREPQSTYEQYF. CDR3 DNA sequence: TGTGCCAGCAGAGAGCCCCAGAGTACCTACGAGCAGTACTTC.

The chain employs TRBV28 and TRBJ2-7; 7 bases fit TRBD2. Trimming cost V 1 base and J 2 bases; bases outside gene matches: 8. From germline, CDR1 is MDHEN and CDR2 SYDVKM. CDR3 length: 16 amino acids. DNA of the CDR3: TGTGCCAGCAGTTTATCTGTCGGGGGGACTACCTACGAGCAGTACTTC. This codes for CASSLSVGGTTYEQYF.

The rearrangement uses TRBV15 and TRBJ2-3; TRBD1 matches 12 bases. V lost 5 bases and J lost 4; bases outside the gene matches: 4. Per germline, CDR1 LNHNV and CDR2 YYDKDF (reference sequence). This CDR3 spans 15 amino acids. The CDR3 nucleotides are TGTGCCACCAGCTCCGGGACAGGGGGCTCAGATACGCAGTATTTT. Its translation: CATSSGTGGSDTQYF.

This chain links TRBV2 with TRBJ1-4; D is unresolved. Trimming removed 6 bases from V and 6 bases from J, with 20 bases in between. The germline V gene encodes CDR1 SNHLY and CDR2 FYNNEI. The CDR3 length is 16 residues. CDR3 protein: CASRWLTKIWDEKLFF. As DNA, the CDR3 is TGTGCCAGCAGGTGGCTTACGAAGATTTGGGATGAAAAACTGTTTTTT.

This chain joins TRBV11-2 and TRBJ2-1, with 13 bases lining up with TRBD2. V lost 10 bases and J lost 4; bases outside the gene matches: 13. The germline V gene encodes CDR1 SGHAT and CDR2 FQNNGV. The CDR3 is made up of 17 amino acids. The DNA for the CDR3 is TGTGCCACCTACGCCCCCGGGACTAGCGGGGCTTACAATGAGCAGTTCTTC. Its protein is CATYAPGTSGAYNEQFF.

J is TRBJ2-7 and V is TRBV27; D not certain. The length of the CDR3 is 14 residues. The V gene lost 5 bases and the J gene lost 1 base, with 12 bases spanning the gap. Looked up from germline, CDR1 is MNHEY and CDR2 is SMNVEV (reference sequence). The CDR3 loop reads CASSPQTYSYEQYF. DNA for the CDR3: TGTGCCAGCAGTCCCCAGACGTATTCCTACGAGCAGTACTTC.

The CDR3 DNA reads TGCGCCAGCAGCCAAGATGGGGACAGGAGTACCTACGAGCAGTACTTC. It encodes CASSQDGDRSTYEQYF. The V gene is TRBV4-1, the J gene TRBJ2-7; 8 bases line up with TRBD1. The CDR3 has 16 residues. With V trimmed by 0 bases and J by 2 bases, 6 bases remained unmatched. Germline CDR1 MGHRA, CDR2 YSYEKL.

V is TRBV6-6 and J is TRBJ1-2, with no clear D. Germline V lookup: CDR1 MNHNY, CDR2 SVGAGI (reference sequence). Trimming stripped 5 bases from V and 14 bases from J, with 15 bases between. This CDR3 region has 11 residues. The CDR3 bases are TGTGCCAGCAGTCCGGGGTGGAGCGAGACCTTC. It yields the protein CASSPGWSETF.

This chain links TRBV30 with TRBJ1-2; the match to TRBD1 covers 8 bases. The CDR3 consists of 13 residues. V shed 8 bases, J shed 7 bases, and the junction held 12 bases outside the gene matches. Per germline, CDR1 GTSNPN and CDR2 SVGIG (reference sequence). CDR3 region: CALQGRGHGGYTF. The CDR3 DNA reads TGTGCCCTTCAGGGCAGGGGGCATGGTGGCTACACCTTC.

This rearrangement joins TRBV5-4 to TRBJ2-7; maybe TRBD2 (5 bases). The germline V and J ends were trimmed by 1 base and 6 bases, with 8 bases remaining between them. The CDR3 runs 12 residues. CDR1 and CDR2 (germline): SGHNT, YYREEE (reference sequence). The DNA of the CDR3 is TGTGCCAGCAGCTTGACGGGGTTCGAGCAGTACTTC. Translation: CASSLTGFEQYF.

The gene calls are TRBV6-5 and TRBJ2-7; D may be TRBD1 (6 bases). Trimming pared 0 bases from V and 1 base from J, leaving 10 bases between. This CDR3 spans 15 amino acids. The germline gives CDR1 MNHEY, CDR2 SVGAGI. The CDR3 loop reads CASSYSSGESYEQYF. In DNA form, the CDR3 reads TGTGCCAGCAGTTACTCGTCAGGGGAATCCTACGAGCAGTACTTC.

J is TRBJ2-7 and V is TRBV11-1, with 7 bases fitting TRBD1. This CDR3 contains 14 residues. Germline CDR1 and CDR2: SGHAT and FQDESV (reference sequence). V lost 4 bases to trimming and J lost 7 bases; unmatched junction nucleotides: 10. CDR3 coding DNA: TGTGCCAGCAGCTCCACAGGGGATCGTAGAGAGCAGTACTTC. This codes for CASSSTGDRREQYF.

The CDR3 spells CASRAYLGDQPQHF. The DNA of the CDR3 is TGTGCCAGCAGGGCGTACCTTGGAGATCAGCCCCAGCATTTT. The chain is built from TRBV6-5 and TRBJ1-5; D unclear. With 6 bases removed from V and 5 bases from J, the gap between germline ends came to 14 bases. Looked up from germline, CDR1 is MNHEY and CDR2 is SVGAGI. CDR3 length equals 14 residues.

This clone is a singleton in its sample. This chain connects TRBV20-1 to TRBJ2-7; TRBD1 or TRBD2 may be the D gene (5 bases each). Germline V CDR1 and CDR2: DFQATT, SNEGSKA (reference sequence). This CDR3 comprises 11 residues. CDR3: CSGTPHNEQYF. DNA of the CDR3: TGCAGCGGGACCCCTCACAACGAGCAGTACTTC.

A single count supports this clone. The rearrangement links TRBV2 to TRBJ2-5, with D unclear. Trimming stripped 6 bases from V and 5 bases from J, with 16 bases between. Germline lookup yields CDR1 SNHLY and CDR2 FYNNEI. The CDR3 is made up of 14 amino acids. DNA of the CDR3: TGTGCCAGCAGGAAGGTCTCAAATGGGGAGACCCAGTACTTC. Translating gives CASRKVSNGETQYF.